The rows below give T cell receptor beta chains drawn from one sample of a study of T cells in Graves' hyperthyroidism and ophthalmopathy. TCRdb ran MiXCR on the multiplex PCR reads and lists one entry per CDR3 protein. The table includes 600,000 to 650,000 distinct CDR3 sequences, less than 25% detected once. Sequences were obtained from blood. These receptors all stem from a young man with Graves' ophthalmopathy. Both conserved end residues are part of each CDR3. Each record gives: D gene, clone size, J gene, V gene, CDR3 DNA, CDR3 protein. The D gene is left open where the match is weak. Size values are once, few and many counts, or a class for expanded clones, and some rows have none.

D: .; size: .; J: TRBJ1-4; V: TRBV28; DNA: TGTGCCAGCAGTTTAATGGCAGGTGCAACTAATGAAAAACTGTTTTTT; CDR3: CASSLMAGATNEKLFF
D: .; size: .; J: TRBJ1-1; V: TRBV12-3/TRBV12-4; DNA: TGTGCCAGCAGTTTTGGCAGGCAAGGAGAAGCTTTCTTT; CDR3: CASSFGRQGEAFF
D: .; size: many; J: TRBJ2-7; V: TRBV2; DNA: TGTGCCAGCAGTGATTGGGGCGTAATCGAGGACGAGCAGTACTTC; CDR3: CASSDWGVIEDEQYF
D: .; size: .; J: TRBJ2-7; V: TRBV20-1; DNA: TGCAGTGCTAGAGATCGGGTTCTTTCGTGGGAGCAGTACTTC; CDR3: CSARDRVLSWEQYF
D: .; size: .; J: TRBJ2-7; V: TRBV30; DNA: TGTGCCTGGAGTTTATTTGGACAGTCCTACGAGCAGTACTTC; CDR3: CAWSLFGQSYEQYF
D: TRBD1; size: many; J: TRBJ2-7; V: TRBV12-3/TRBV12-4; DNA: TGTGCCAGCATGCTGGACAGGGGCGCGGTTTTGGGAGAGCAGTACTTC; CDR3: CASMLDRGAVLGEQYF
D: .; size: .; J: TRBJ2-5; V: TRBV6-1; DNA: TGTGCCAGCAGTGAAGGGTTGTCCCCCCGGGAGACCCAGTACTTC; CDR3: CASSEGLSPRETQYF
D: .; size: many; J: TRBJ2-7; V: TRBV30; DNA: TGTGCCTGGAGCGTAACAGGGTACGAGCAGTACTTC; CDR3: CAWSVTGYEQYF
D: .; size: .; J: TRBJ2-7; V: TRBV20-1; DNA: TGCAGTGCCGGACAGAGCCCCTACGAGCAGTACTTC; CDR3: CSAGQSPYEQYF
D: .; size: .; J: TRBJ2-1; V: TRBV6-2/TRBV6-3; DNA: TGTGCCAGCAGTTACTCCCCAGCAGGGAACAATGAGCAGTTCTTC; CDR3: CASSYSPAGNNEQFF
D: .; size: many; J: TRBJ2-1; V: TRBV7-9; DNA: TGTGCCAGCAGCTTAGGGGGACTTGGTTACAATGAGCAGTTCTTC; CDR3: CASSLGGLGYNEQFF
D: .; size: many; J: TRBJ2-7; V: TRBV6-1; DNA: TGTGCCAGCAGTGAAGGGGTAGCCGCCCCCCGCGAGCAGTACTTC; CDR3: CASSEGVAAPREQYF
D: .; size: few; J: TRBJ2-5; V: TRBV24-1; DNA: TGTGCCACCAGTGACCCCCGACCGAGGAAGGAAAGGGGTCGAGAGACCCAGTACTTC; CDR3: CATSDPRPRKERGRETQYF
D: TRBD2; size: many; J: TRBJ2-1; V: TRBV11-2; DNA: TGTGCCAGCAGCCAGGGACTAGCGGGAGATTCAGCTGAGCAGTTCTTC; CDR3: CASSQGLAGDSAEQFF
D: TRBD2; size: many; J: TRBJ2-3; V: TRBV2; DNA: TGTGCCAGCAGTGAAGGACTAGCGGGGAGAGATACGCAGTATTTT; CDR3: CASSEGLAGRDTQYF